This T cell receptor (beta chain) was recorded in a study of T cell clonotyping in hematopoietic cell transplantation. The CDR3 has 11 residues. Germline V gives CDR1 DFQATT, CDR2 SNEGSKA (reference sequence). Deletions cut 7 bases from V and 1 base from J, with 7 bases between. This clone came up a few times. Assay: immunoSEQ multiplex PCR; the TCRdb copy retains only in-frame clones and omits some. Found here are under 5,500 clones, about 30% of them singletons; the top ten hold over 11%. Sample: peripheral blood mononuclear cells, taken 180 days after allogeneic stem cell transplant. The clonotype was recovered from a male patient aged 35-50 years who had an allogeneic stem cell transplant from an unrelated donor, so the T cells may come from the graft donor. Some clones in this sample may be carry-over from other donors' samples. The chain is built from TRBV20-1 and TRBJ1-1; D unresolved. CDR3 DNA: TGCAGTGGAAGGAGGAACACTGAAGCTTTCTTT. This codes for CSGRRNTEAFF.